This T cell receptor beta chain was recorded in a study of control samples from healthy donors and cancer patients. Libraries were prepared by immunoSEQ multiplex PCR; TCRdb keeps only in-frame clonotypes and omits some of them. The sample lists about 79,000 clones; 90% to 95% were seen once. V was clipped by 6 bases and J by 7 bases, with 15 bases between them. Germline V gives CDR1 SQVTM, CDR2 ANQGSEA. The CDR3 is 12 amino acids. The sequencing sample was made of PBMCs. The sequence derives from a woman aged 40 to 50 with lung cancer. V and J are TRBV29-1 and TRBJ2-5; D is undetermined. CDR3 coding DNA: TGCAGCGTCTCCCCCCCGGCGCGGACCCAGTACTTC. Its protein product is CSVSPPARTQYF.